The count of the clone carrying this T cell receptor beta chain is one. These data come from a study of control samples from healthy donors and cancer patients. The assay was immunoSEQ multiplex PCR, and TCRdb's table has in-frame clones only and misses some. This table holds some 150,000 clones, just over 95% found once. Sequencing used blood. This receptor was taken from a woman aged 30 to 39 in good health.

The CDR3 DNA reads TGTGCCAGCACCGAAGCATCAGATACGCAGTATTTT. This sequence encodes CASTEASDTQYF. This rearrangement joins TRBV28 to TRBJ2-3, with unresolved D. Per germline, CDR1 MDHEN and CDR2 SYDVKM. V shed 7 bases and J shed 4 bases, with 9 bases lying between them. The CDR3 has 12 residues. The full variable domain, rest sourced from reference TRBV28 and TRBJ2-3, is DVKVTQSSRYLVKRTGEKVFLECVQDMDHENMFWYRQDPGLGLRLIYFSYDVKMKEKGDIPEGYSVSREKKERFSLILESASTNQTSMYLCASTEASDTQYFGPGTRLTVL.